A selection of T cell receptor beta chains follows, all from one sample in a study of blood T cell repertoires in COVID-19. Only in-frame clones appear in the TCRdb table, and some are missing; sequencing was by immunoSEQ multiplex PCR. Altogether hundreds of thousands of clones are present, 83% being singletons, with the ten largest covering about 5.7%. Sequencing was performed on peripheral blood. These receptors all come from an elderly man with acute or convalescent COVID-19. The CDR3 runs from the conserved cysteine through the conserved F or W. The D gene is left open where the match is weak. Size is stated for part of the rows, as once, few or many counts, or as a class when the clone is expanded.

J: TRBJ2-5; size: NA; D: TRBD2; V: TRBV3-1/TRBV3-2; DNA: TGTGCCAGCAGCCAAGTTGATACGGGAGGGCCGGGCGAGACCCAGTACTTC; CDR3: CASSQVDTGGPGETQYF
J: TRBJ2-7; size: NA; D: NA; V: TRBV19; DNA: TGTGCCAGTAGCAACACCTGGGACACCTACGAGCAGTACTTC; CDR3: CASSNTWDTYEQYF
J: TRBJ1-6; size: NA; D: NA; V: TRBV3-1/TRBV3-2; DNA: TGTGCCAGCAGCCAAGATCTCTCCCGGCGGGGGGATTCACCCCTCCACTTT; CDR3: CASSQDLSRRGDSPLHF
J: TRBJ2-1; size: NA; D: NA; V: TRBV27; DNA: TGTGCCAGCAGTTCCTTAAGGGGCAGCTCTGGGAATGAGCAGTTCTTC; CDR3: CASSSLRGSSGNEQFF
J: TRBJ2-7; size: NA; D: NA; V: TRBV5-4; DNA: TGTGCCAGCAGCCTGAGCACCGGGATTTCCGAGCAGTACTTC; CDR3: CASSLSTGISEQYF
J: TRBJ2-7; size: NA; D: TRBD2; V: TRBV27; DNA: TGTGCCAGCAGGGAGCGGGAGAGGGTCGAGCAGTACTTC; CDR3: CASRERERVEQYF
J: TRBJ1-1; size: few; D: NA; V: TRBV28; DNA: TGTGCCAGCCCCCCATCCGCAGGGAGGGTGAACACTGAAGCTTTCTTT; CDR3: CASPPSAGRVNTEAFF
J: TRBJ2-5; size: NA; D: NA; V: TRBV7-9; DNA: TGTGCCAGCTTGGTGGGGCTCCAAGAGACCCAGTACTTC; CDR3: CASLVGLQETQYF
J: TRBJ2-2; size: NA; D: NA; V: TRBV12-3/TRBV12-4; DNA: TGTGCCAGCAGCCGCGGAGGCACCGGGGAGCTGTTTTTT; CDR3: CASSRGGTGELFF
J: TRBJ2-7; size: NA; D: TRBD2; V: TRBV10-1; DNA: TGCGCCAGCCTGGGGGGGGAAAAAGTCCATAGCTCCTACGAGCAGTACTTC; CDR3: CASLGGEKVHSSYEQYF
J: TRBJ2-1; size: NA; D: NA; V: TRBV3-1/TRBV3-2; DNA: TGTGCCAGCAGCCCCTCGAGGACACTTATTTACAATGAGCAGTTCTTC; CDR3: CASSPSRTLIYNEQFF
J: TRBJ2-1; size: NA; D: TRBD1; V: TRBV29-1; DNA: TGCAGCGTTGAAAAAGGGACAGGGGTCCTTGAGCAGTTCTTC; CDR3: CSVEKGTGVLEQFF
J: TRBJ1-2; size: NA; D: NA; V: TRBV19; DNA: TGTGCCAGTAGTAGAGCAGGGGCGATATACTATGGCTACACCTTC; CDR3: CASSRAGAIYYGYTF
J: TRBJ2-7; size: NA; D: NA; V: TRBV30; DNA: TGTGCCTGGGGGTCCGGGTCCTACGAGCAGTACTTC; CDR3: CAWGSGSYEQYF
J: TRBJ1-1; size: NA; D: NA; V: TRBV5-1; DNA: TGCGCCAGCACTCAAGCACCAGGGGCAAACACTGAAGCTTTCTTT; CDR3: CASTQAPGANTEAFF
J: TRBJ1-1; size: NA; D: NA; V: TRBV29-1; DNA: TGCAGCGGATCGCGCGGGAGGCACACTGAAGCTTTCTTT; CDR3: CSGSRGRHTEAFF
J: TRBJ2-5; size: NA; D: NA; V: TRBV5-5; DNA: TGTGCCAGCAGCTTGGTCGTACAGCCCCCAGAGACCCAGTACTTC; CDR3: CASSLVVQPPETQYF
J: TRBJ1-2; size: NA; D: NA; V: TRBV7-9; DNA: TGTGCCAGCAGCTTAGGGGAGGGCCCTTATGGCTACACCTTC; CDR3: CASSLGEGPYGYTF
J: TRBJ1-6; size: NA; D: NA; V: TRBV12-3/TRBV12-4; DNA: TGTGCCAGCAGTTCCGACAGTTCACCCCTCCACTTT; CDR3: CASSSDSSPLHF
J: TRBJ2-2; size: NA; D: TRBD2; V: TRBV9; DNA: TGTGCCAGCAGCGTAGGGCTAGCGGGAGTACCGAACACCGGGGAGCTGTTTTTT; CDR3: CASSVGLAGVPNTGELFF
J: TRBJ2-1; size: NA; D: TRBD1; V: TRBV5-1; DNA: TGCGCCAGCAGCTTGACAGGGGAAGGTTACAATGAGCAGTTCTTC; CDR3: CASSLTGEGYNEQFF
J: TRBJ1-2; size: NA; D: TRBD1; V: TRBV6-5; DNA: TGTGCCAGCACTTACTTGGGACAGTCATCGAACTATGGCTACACCTTC; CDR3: CASTYLGQSSNYGYTF
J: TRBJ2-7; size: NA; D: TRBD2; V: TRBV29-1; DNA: TGCAGCGTGGGGGGGGAGTCCTACGAGCAGTACTTC; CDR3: CSVGGESYEQYF
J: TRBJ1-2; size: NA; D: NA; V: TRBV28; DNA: TGTGCCAGCAGTTTAACTGGGGCAGGCTACACCTTC; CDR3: CASSLTGAGYTF
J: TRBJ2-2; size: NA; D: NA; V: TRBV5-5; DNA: TGTGCCAGCAGCCCGCTGGGACTTCTGAACACCGGGGAGCTGTTTTTT; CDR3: CASSPLGLLNTGELFF
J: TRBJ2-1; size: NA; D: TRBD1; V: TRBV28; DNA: TGTGCCAGCAGTTTGACAGGGCGGTGGCATGAGCAGTTCTTC; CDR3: CASSLTGRWHEQFF
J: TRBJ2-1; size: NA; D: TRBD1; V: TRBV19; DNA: TGTGCCAGTAGCGCTGGACAGGGTGAAGGTGAGCAGTTCTTC; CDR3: CASSAGQGEGEQFF
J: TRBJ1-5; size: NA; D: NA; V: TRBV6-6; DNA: TGTGCCAGTGGATCCCAGACAGGCCTATCTAATCAGCCCCAGCATTTT; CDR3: CASGSQTGLSNQPQHF
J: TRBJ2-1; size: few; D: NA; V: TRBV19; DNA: TGTGCCAGTAGTATTGTCGGGGAAAGCTCCTACAATGAGCAGTTCTTC; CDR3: CASSIVGESSYNEQFF
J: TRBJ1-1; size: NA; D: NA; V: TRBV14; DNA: TGTGCCAGCAGCCGGCTTGTGGTTTCGGGCACTGAAGCTTTCTTT; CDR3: CASSRLVVSGTEAFF